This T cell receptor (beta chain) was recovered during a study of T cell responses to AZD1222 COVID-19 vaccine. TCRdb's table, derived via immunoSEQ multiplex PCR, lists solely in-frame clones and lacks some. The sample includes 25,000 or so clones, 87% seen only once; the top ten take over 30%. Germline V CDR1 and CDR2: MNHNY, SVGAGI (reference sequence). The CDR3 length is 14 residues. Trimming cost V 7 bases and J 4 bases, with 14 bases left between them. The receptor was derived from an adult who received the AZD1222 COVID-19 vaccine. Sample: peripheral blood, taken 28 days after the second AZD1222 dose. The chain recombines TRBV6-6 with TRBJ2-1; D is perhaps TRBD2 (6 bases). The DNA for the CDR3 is TGTGCCAGCAAGGCGGGGCTACATTACAATGAGCAGTTCTTC. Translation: CASKAGLHYNEQFF.